Below, 27 T cell receptor beta chains from the same sample are listed, as sequenced in a study of beta chain features in type 1 diabetes. Isolated RNA was reverse transcribed in full, so expressed TCRB transcripts were sequenced. Sequencing was performed with immunoSEQ multiplex PCR; in TCRdb, only in-frame clones are kept and a portion is missing. Here the sample spans roughly 310,000 clones, approximately 11% being singletons. The sequencing sample was made of naive CD4+ T cells from blood. These TCRs come from a woman under 40 in good health.

This clone showed up just a few times. V and J are TRBV4-2 and TRBJ2-7; unclear D gene. The CDR3 extends over 15 amino acids. CDR1 is LGHNA, CDR2 YNFKEQ, per germline. V was trimmed by 0 bases and J by 2 bases, leaving 11 bases between them. CDR3 residues: CASSQEGKRAYEQYF. In nucleotides, the CDR3 is TGTGCCAGCAGCCAAGAAGGTAAACGGGCCTACGAGCAGTACTTC.

In its sample, this clone was seen a few times. This chain connects TRBV2 to TRBJ2-5; 10 bases map to TRBD2. Germline trimming cut 4 bases from V and 7 bases from J; bases unmatched to any gene: 9. CDR3 length: 15 amino acids. CDR1 is SNHLY, CDR2 FYNNEI, per germline. In nucleotides, the CDR3 is TGTGCCAGCAGTGGGACTAGCGGCAGTTACGGGACCCAGTACTTC. Translated: CASSGTSGSYGTQYF. Full variable domain (missing parts from reference TRBV2 and TRBJ2-5): EPEVTQTPSHQVTQMGQEVILRCVPISNHLYFYWYRQILGQKVEFLVSFYNNEISEKSEIFDDQFSVERPDGSNFTLKIRSTKLEDSAMYFCASSGTSGSYGTQYFGPGTRLLVL.

To note about this clone: The junction shows a germline mismatch at one end, possibly a read error. V and J are TRBV5-1 and TRBJ1-2; no reliable D call. Germline-derived CDR1 and CDR2 are SGHRS and YFSETQ. The CDR3 contains 15 residues. In nucleotides, the CDR3 is TGTGCCAGCAGCGGAGGGCAGCGCTACTCACCTGGCTACACCTTC. This gives the protein CASSGGQRYSPGYTF.

The chain has TRBV6-6 and TRBJ2-3; 8 bases line up with TRBD1. The ends lost 6 bases at V and 6 bases at J; junction bases unmatched: 8. The CDR3 totals 14 residues. Germline V gives CDR1 MNHNY, CDR2 SVGAGI (reference sequence). This CDR3 is CASSGQGPPDTQYF. Here the CDR3 DNA reads TGTGCCAGCAGCGGACAGGGACCCCCGGATACGCAGTATTTT.

The chain links TRBV15 to TRBJ1-5, with 8 nucleotides matching TRBD1. This CDR3 has 15 residues. Germline V gives CDR1 LNHNV, CDR2 YYDKDF (reference sequence). The V segment lost 2 bases and the J segment 7 bases; nucleotides outside the gene matches: 7. CDR3 amino acids: CATSRPSGGLQPQHF. CDR3 sequence (DNA): TGTGCCACCAGCAGACCATCAGGGGGCTTACAGCCCCAGCATTTT.

This chain uses TRBV7-2 with TRBJ2-3; 9 positions agree with TRBD2. The CDR3 consists of 15 residues. V dropped 5 bases and J dropped 6; count of bases not matched to a gene: 9. The germline V gene encodes CDR1 SGHTA and CDR2 FQGNSA. This CDR3 is CASSRLAGVADTQYF. CDR3 coding DNA: TGTGCCAGCAGCCGATTAGCGGGAGTGGCGGATACGCAGTATTTT.

The rearrangement joins TRBV9 to TRBJ2-5, with 11 nucleotides matching TRBD2. V lost 0 bases to trimming and J lost 0 bases; unmatched junction nucleotides: 7. Germline assignment: CDR1 SGDLS and CDR2 YYNGEE. The CDR3 is made up of 18 amino acids. CDR3 in amino acids: CASSVASSGRSYQETQYF. The CDR3 DNA reads as TGTGCCAGCAGCGTAGCGTCTAGCGGGAGGTCGTACCAAGAGACCCAGTACTTC.

This clone appeared a few times. The chain combines TRBV25-1 with TRBJ2-4, with 8 bases aligning to TRBD1. CDR3 length: 13 amino acids. V dropped 7 bases and J dropped 7; count of bases not matched to a gene: 6. Germline V gene data show CDR1 as MGHDK and CDR2 as SYGVNS. The CDR3 loop is CASTQTGVNIQYF. Written as DNA, the CDR3 is TGTGCCAGCACTCAGACAGGGGTGAACATTCAGTACTTC.

The sample holds a few counts of this clone. This rearrangement joins TRBV28 to TRBJ2-5; D is ambiguous. The CDR3 extends over 14 amino acids. The V and J ends lost 1 base and 1 base respectively, with 7 bases between them. CDR1 and CDR2 from the germline V gene are MDHEN and SYDVKM. CDR3 residues: CASSLSGSQETQYF. In nucleotides, the CDR3 is TGTGCCAGCAGTTTATCGGGTTCCCAAGAGACCCAGTACTTC. The variable domain in full, with the rest retrieved from reference TRBV28 and TRBJ2-5, is DVKVTQSSRYLVKRTGEKVFLECVQDMDHENMFWYRQDPGLGLRLIYFSYDVKMKEKGDIPEGYSVSREKKERFSLILESASTNQTSMYLCASSLSGSQETQYFGPGTRLLVL.

In this sample, this clone turned up a few times. This sample also contains other DNA sequences that code for the same CDR3. This rearrangement joins TRBV30 to TRBJ1-1; 7 bases line up with TRBD1. V lost 0 bases to trimming and J lost 4 bases; unmatched junction nucleotides: 2. The V gene's germline CDR1 is GTSNPN and CDR2 SVGIG (reference sequence). This CDR3 comprises 13 residues. CDR3 region: CAWSVSGGTEAFF. CDR3 DNA sequence: TGTGCCTGGAGTGTCTCAGGGGGCACTGAAGCTTTCTTT.

The CDR3, as DNA: TGTGCCAGCAGTTCGGCTAGCGGGGGCGGCGAGACCCAGTACTTC. Translated: CASSSASGGGETQYF. V usage is TRBV6-6 and J usage is TRBJ2-5; 10 nucleotides agree with TRBD2. J was trimmed by 5 bases and V by 4 bases; bases with no gene match: 7. Germline V lookup: CDR1 MNHNY, CDR2 SVGAGI (reference sequence). The CDR3 runs to 15 residues.

This clone came up a few times. V is TRBV6-6 and J is TRBJ2-1, with 9 bases aligning to TRBD1. Germline-derived CDR1 and CDR2 are MNHNY and SVGAGI (reference sequence). V lost 7 bases and J lost 4; bases outside the gene matches: 8. The CDR3 has 15 residues. This CDR3 is CASIAGTGTYNEQFF. The CDR3 region has the DNA TGTGCCAGCATCGCCGGGACAGGGACTTACAATGAGCAGTTCTTC.

Only a few counts were recorded for this clone. This rearrangement joins TRBV7-9 to TRBJ1-4; D gene uncertain. V was trimmed by 5 bases and J by 7 bases, leaving 17 bases between them. CDR3 length equals 15 residues. CDR1 SEHNR and CDR2 FQNEAQ come from the germline V gene (reference sequence). The CDR3 spells CASSQDLQLGEKLFF. The CDR3 nucleotides are TGTGCCAGCAGCCAGGACCTCCAACTAGGTGAAAAACTGTTTTTT.

Details on this clone: The identical CDR3 is also encoded by other nucleotide sequences in the sample. This chain uses TRBV7-3 with TRBJ1-4; D may be TRBD1 (5 bases). The CDR3 runs 13 residues. Germline CDR1 is SGHTA and CDR2 is FQGTGA. V dropped 2 bases and J dropped 8 bases, with 9 bases sitting between them. For the CDR3, the DNA is TGTGCCAGCAGCTTACGTCGGGGGGAAAAACTGTTTTTT. This gives the protein CASSLRRGEKLFF.

The chain combines TRBV9 with TRBJ2-7; maybe TRBD2 (6 bases). Between the trimmed V and J ends, which lost 5 bases and 0 bases, there was a span of 15 bases. The germline V gene has CDR1 SGDLS and CDR2 YYNGEE. CDR3 length equals 15 residues. The CDR3 sequence is CASSPRGTHSYEQYF. The CDR3 nucleotides are TGTGCCAGCAGTCCTCGGGGGACTCACTCCTACGAGCAGTACTTC.

This clone was recorded a few times. V and J are TRBV14 and TRBJ1-2; a possible D gene is TRBD1 (5 bases). Trimming took 1 base from V and 3 from J, leaving 9 bases between them. This CDR3 has 14 amino acids. CDR1 and CDR2 (germline): SGHDN, FVKESK. CDR3 coding DNA: TGTGCCAGCAGCCAAGCTATAGGGGACTATGGCTACACCTTC. It encodes CASSQAIGDYGYTF. The full variable domain, rest sourced from reference TRBV14 and TRBJ1-2, is EAGVTQFPSHSVIEKGQTVTLRCDPISGHDNLYWYRRVMGKEIKFLLHFVKESKQDESGMPNNRFLAERTGGTYSTLKVQPAELEDSGVYFCASSQAIGDYGYTFGSGTRLTVV.

V is TRBV4-3 and J is TRBJ1-2; TRBD1 matches 8 bases. The V and J ends lost 1 base and 8 bases, in that order; junction bases with no gene match: 9. CDR3 length: 15 amino acids. Germline CDR1 is LGHNA and CDR2 is YSLEER. CDR3 nucleotide sequence: TGCGCCAGCAGCCAAGTCCCACAGGGGGATCTCGGCTACACCTTC. It translates to CASSQVPQGDLGYTF.

This clone was counted only a few times. The CDR3, as DNA: TGTGCCAGCAGCTTAGGGGGGACACGGGAGCAGTTCTTC. Residues: CASSLGGTREQFF. The chain is built from TRBV7-2 and TRBJ2-1, with D tentatively TRBD1 (6 bases). This CDR3 contains 13 residues. Trimming stripped 1 base from V and 10 bases from J, with 11 bases between. The germline CDR1 and CDR2 sequences are SGHTA and FQGNSA.

This clone was counted a few times. This rearrangement joins TRBV7-2 to TRBJ2-1, with D maybe TRBD1 (6 bases). CDR1 and CDR2 from the germline V gene are SGHTA and FQGNSA. The CDR3 contains 13 residues. The V end lost 2 bases, the J end lost 8 bases, and 10 bases lay between the germline ends. CDR3 nucleotide sequence: TGTGCCAGCAGCTTAAGGGGGAGTGATGAGCAGTTCTTC. It codes for CASSLRGSDEQFF.

This rearrangement joins TRBV15 to TRBJ2-1; 11 bases fit TRBD2. Trimming removed 4 bases from V and 5 bases from J; junction bases left unmatched: 4. Germline CDR1 is LNHNV and CDR2 is YYDKDF (reference sequence). The CDR3 consists of 15 residues. CDR3 sequence (DNA): TGTGCCACCAGCACCGGGACTAGCGGTAACAATGAGCAGTTCTTC. As protein: CATSTGTSGNNEQFF.

This clone turned up a few times. The rearrangement uses TRBV28 and TRBJ2-1; 9 nucleotides align to TRBD2. V gave up 8 bases and J gave up 6 bases; unmatched junction bases: 5. Germline CDR1 is MDHEN and CDR2 is SYDVKM. The CDR3 is made up of 13 amino acids. The CDR3 reads CASLAGAPNEQFF. CDR3 DNA: TGTGCCAGCTTAGCGGGAGCCCCCAATGAGCAGTTCTTC.

The rearrangement links TRBV5-1 to TRBJ2-5, with 13 nucleotides matching TRBD2. The CDR3 loop spans 17 amino acids. Losses at the gene ends were 5 bases for V and 5 bases for J; bases not matched to a gene: 12. Germline V lookup: CDR1 SGHRS, CDR2 YFSETQ. CDR3 amino acids: CASRAGLAGLDLETQYF. Written as DNA, the CDR3 is TGCGCCAGCAGGGCGGGACTAGCGGGACTGGATTTGGAGACCCAGTACTTC.

The table lists this clone with a few counts. The chain employs TRBV6-5 and TRBJ1-2, with unresolved D. This CDR3 is 13 amino acids long. V was cut by 0 bases and J by 7 bases, with 9 bases left in between. Germline CDR1 MNHEY, CDR2 SVGAGI. In DNA form, the CDR3 reads TGTGCCAGCAGTTACTCGACCGGGTCTGGCTACACCTTC. It yields the protein CASSYSTGSGYTF.

The chain recombines TRBV7-2 with TRBJ1-1; D perhaps matches TRBD1 (5 bases). Per the germline V gene, CDR1 is SGHTA and CDR2 is FQGNSA. CDR3 length: 14 amino acids. V lost 0 bases and J 1 base, leaving 6 bases between the germline ends. The CDR3, as DNA: TGTGCCAGCAGCTTAGCACAGGCGAACACTGAAGCTTTCTTT. This gives the protein CASSLAQANTEAFF.

The chain combines TRBV4-1 with TRBJ2-3; 8 bases are shared with TRBD2. Per the germline V gene, CDR1 is MGHRA and CDR2 is YSYEKL. The CDR3 loop spans 16 amino acids. The ends lost 3 bases at V and 0 bases at J; junction bases unmatched: 5. The CDR3 DNA reads TGCGCCAGCAGCCAGGACAGCGGGAGTAGCACAGATACGCAGTATTTT. Encoded protein: CASSQDSGSSTDTQYF.

The rearrangement joins TRBV9 to TRBJ1-2; D may be TRBD1 (6 bases). Germline CDR1 SGDLS, CDR2 YYNGEE. This CDR3 region has 15 residues. Trimming took 0 bases from V and 5 from J, leaving 14 bases between them. The CDR3 DNA reads as TGTGCCAGCAGCGTAGATCCAGGGGATCAATATGGCTACACCTTC. Translating it yields CASSVDPGDQYGYTF.

This clone has a handful of counts. The V and J genes are TRBV19 and TRBJ1-1; D not resolved. The length of the CDR3 is 13 residues. The germline V gene has CDR1 LNHDA and CDR2 SQIVND (reference sequence). Trimming took off 3 bases at V and 1 base at J, with 6 bases between the two ends. This CDR3 reads CASSIRRNTEAFF. For the CDR3, the DNA is TGTGCCAGTAGTATCAGAAGGAACACTGAAGCTTTCTTT.